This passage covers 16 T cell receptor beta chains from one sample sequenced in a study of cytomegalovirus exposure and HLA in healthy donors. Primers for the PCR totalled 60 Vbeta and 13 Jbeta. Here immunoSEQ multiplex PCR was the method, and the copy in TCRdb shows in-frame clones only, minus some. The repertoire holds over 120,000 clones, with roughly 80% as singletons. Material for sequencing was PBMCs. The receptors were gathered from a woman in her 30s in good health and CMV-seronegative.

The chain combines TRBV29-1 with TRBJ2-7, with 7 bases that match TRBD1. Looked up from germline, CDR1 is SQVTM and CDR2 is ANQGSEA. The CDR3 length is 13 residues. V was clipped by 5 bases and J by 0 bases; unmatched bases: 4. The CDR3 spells CSVRQGSSYEQYF. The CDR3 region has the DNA TGCAGCGTTCGACAGGGATCCTCCTACGAGCAGTACTTC.

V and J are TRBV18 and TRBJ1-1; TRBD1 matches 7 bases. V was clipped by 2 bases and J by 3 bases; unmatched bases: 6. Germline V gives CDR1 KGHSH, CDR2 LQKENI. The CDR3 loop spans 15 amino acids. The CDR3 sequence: CASSPGAGGHTEAFF. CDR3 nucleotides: TGTGCCAGCTCACCAGGGGCAGGGGGGCACACTGAAGCTTTCTTT.

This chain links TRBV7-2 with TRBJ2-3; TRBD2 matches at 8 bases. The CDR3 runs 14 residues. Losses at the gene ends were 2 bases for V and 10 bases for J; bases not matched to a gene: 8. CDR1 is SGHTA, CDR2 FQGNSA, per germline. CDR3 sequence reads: CASSLPSREVAQYF. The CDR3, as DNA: TGTGCCAGCAGCTTACCATCGCGGGAGGTTGCGCAGTATTTT.

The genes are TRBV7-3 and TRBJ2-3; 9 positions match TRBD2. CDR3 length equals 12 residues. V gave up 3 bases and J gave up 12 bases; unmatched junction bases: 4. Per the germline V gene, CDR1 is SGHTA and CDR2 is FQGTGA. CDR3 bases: TGTGCCAGCAGCTTCGTAGCGGGGGCACAGTATTTT. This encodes CASSFVAGAQYF.

The CDR3 DNA sequence: TGCGCCAGCAGCTCCGGGACTTTCCGAAACCAAGAGACCCAGTACTTC. Translated: CASSSGTFRNQETQYF. J is TRBJ2-5 and V is TRBV5-1, with D perhaps TRBD2 (6 bases). V shed 3 bases and J shed 0 bases, with 15 bases lying between them. Per germline, CDR1 SGHRS and CDR2 YFSETQ. CDR3 length equals 16 residues.

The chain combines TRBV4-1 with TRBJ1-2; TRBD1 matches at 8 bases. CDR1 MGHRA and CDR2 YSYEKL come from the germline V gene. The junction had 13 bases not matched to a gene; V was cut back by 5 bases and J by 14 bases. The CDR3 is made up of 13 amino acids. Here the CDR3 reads CASSWAWQGAQTF. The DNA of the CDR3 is TGCGCCAGCAGCTGGGCCTGGCAGGGGGCTCAGACCTTC.

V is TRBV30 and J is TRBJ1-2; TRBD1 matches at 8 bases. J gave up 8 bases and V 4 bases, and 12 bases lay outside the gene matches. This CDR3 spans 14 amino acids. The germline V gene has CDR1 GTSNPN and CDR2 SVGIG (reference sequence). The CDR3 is CAWIGGDRLGGYTF. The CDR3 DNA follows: TGTGCCTGGATAGGGGGGGACAGGCTAGGAGGCTACACCTTC. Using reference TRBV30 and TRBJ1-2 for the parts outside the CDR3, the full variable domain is SQTIHQWPATLVQPVGSPLSLECTVEGTSNPNLYWYRQAAGRGLQLLFYSVGIGQISSEVPQNLSASRPQDRQFILSSKKLLLSDSGFYLCAWIGGDRLGGYTFGSGTRLTVV.

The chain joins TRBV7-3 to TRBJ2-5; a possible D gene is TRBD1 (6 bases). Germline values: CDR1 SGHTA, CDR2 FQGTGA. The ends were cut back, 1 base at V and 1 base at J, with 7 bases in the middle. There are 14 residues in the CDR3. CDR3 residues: CASSLRGRQETQYF. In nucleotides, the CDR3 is TGTGCCAGCAGCTTAAGGGGGCGCCAAGAGACCCAGTACTTC.

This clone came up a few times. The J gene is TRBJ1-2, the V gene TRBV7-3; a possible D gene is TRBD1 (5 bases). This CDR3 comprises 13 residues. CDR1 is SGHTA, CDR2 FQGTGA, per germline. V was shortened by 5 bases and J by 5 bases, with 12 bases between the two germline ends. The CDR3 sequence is CASSIDREYGYTF. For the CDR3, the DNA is TGTGCCAGCAGCATCGACAGAGAATATGGCTACACCTTC. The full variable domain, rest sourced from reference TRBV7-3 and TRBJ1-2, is GAGVSQTPSNKVTEKGKYVELRCDPISGHTALYWYRQSLGQGPEFLIYFQGTGAADDSGLPNDRFFAVRPEGSVSTLKIQRTERGDSAVYLCASSIDREYGYTFGSGTRLTVV.

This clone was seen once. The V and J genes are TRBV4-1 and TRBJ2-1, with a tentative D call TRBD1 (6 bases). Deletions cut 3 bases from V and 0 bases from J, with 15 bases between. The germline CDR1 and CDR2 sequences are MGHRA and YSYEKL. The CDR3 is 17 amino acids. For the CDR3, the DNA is TGCGCCAGCAGCCAGGACACAGGGCGCCGCTCCTACAATGAGCAGTTCTTC. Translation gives CASSQDTGRRSYNEQFF.

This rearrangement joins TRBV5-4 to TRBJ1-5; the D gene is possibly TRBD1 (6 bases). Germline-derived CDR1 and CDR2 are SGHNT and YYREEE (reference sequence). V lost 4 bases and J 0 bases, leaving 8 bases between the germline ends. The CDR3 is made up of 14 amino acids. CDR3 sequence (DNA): TGTGCCAGCAGCGTAGGGGGTAGCAATCAGCCCCAGCATTTT. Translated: CASSVGGSNQPQHF. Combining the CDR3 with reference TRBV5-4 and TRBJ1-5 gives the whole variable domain ETGVTQSPTHLIKTRGQQVTLRCSSQSGHNTVSWYQQALGQGPQFIFQYYREEENGRGNFPPRFSGLQFPNYSSELNVNALELDDSALYLCASSVGGSNQPQHFGDGTRLSIL.

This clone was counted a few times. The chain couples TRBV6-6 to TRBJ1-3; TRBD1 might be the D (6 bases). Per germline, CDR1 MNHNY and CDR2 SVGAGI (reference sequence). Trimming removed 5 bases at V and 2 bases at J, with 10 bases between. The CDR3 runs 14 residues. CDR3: CASSPRGPGNTIYF. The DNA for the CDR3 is TGTGCCAGCAGTCCCAGGGGACCTGGAAACACCATATATTTT.

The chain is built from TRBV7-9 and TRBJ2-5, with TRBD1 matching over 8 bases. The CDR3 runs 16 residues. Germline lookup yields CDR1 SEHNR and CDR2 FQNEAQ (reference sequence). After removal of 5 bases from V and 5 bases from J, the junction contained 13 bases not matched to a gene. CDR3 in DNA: TGTGCCAGCAGCCCGAGTCCCGGGACAGGAACGGAGACCCAGTACTTC. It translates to CASSPSPGTGTETQYF.

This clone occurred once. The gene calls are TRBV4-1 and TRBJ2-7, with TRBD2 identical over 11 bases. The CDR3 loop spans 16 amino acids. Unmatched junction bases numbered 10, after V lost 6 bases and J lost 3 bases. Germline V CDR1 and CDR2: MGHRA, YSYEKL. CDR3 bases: TGCGCCAGCAGTATGGAGCCTGGGACTAGCGGCTACGAGCAGTACTTC. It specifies CASSMEPGTSGYEQYF.

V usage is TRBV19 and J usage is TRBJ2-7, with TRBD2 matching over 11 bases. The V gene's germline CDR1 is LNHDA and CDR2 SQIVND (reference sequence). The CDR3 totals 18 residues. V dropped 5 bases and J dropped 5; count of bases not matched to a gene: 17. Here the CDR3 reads CASSPRAFKLAGAHEQYF. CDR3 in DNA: TGTGCCAGTAGTCCCCGAGCCTTTAAACTAGCGGGAGCCCACGAGCAGTACTTC.

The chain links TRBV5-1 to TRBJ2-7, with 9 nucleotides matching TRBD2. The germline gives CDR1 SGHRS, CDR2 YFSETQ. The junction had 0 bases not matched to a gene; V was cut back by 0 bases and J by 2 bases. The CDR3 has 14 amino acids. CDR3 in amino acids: CASSLVAGAYEQYF. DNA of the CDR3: TGCGCCAGCAGCTTGGTAGCGGGAGCCTACGAGCAGTACTTC.